This T cell receptor (beta chain) was retrieved from a study of blood T cell repertoires in COVID-19. As for the study in general: Material from acute and convalescent COVID-19 was sourced from the United States, Italy and Spain. Sample material is recorded as cDNA or gDNA derived from T cells, B-cell-depleted T cells, or PBMCs.

This table comes from immunoSEQ multiplex PCR, and its TCRdb copy is limited to in-frame clones, with some not included. Of about 190,000 clones in the sample, more than 60% were seen once. CDR3 length: 14 residues. Germline V gives CDR1 KGHDR, CDR2 SFDVKD. V gave up 9 bases and J gave up 2 bases; unmatched junction bases: 7. What was sequenced was peripheral blood. The rearrangement links TRBV24-1 to TRBJ1-1, with 8 bases lining up with TRBD1. The receptor was isolated from a woman in her 50s with acute or convalescent COVID-19. CDR3 region: CATQRTGINTEAFF. The CDR3 region has the DNA TGTGCCACCCAAAGGACAGGGATTAACACTGAAGCTTTCTTT.